This TCR beta chain is from a study of blood T cell repertoires in COVID-19. Study summary: PBMCs, B-cell-depleted T cells, or T cells provided the cDNA or gDNA that made up the material.

The trim removed 3 bases at V and 0 bases at J, leaving 3 bases unmatched. Looked up from germline, CDR1 is MNHEY and CDR2 is SMNVEV (reference sequence). The CDR3 is 15 amino acids. Libraries were prepared by immunoSEQ multiplex PCR; TCRdb keeps only in-frame clonotypes and omits some of them. Among approximately 36,000 clones listed, about 85% were seen once. Material: peripheral blood. The chain joins TRBV27 to TRBJ2-7; 9 bases line up with TRBD2. The receptor's source is a middle-aged man with active COVID-19. The CDR3 protein is CASSLRAGGSYEQYF. The CDR3 region has the DNA TGTGCCAGCAGTTTGAGAGCGGGGGGCTCCTACGAGCAGTACTTC.